Listed below are T cell receptor beta chains from one sample, sequenced in a study of brain T cells in children with intractable seizures. This table comes from immunoSEQ multiplex PCR, and its TCRdb copy is limited to in-frame clones, with some not included. This table has 100,000 to 120,000 clones, 90% to 95% appearing once. This material consisted of peripheral blood, taken at surgery. Every receptor here comes from a boy in the first two years of life with hemimegalencephaly and intractable seizures. Both conserved end residues are part of each CDR3. A D gene is named only where the DNA matches it firmly. Clone sizes are given selectively: once, few, many, or a class where the clone is expanded.

d_call: .
clone_size: .
v_call: TRBV28
j_call: TRBJ2-2
cdr3_aa: CASSLAASTGELFF
cdr3_nt: TGTGCCAGCAGTTTAGCGGCTTCAACCGGGGAGCTGTTTTTT

d_call: TRBD1
clone_size: .
v_call: TRBV3-1/TRBV3-2
j_call: TRBJ1-1
cdr3_aa: CASSFQGAGNTEAFF
cdr3_nt: TGTGCCAGCAGCTTTCAGGGGGCGGGGAACACTGAAGCTTTCTTT

d_call: .
clone_size: .
v_call: TRBV6-5
j_call: TRBJ2-2
cdr3_aa: CASSYTLGVNTGELFF
cdr3_nt: TGTGCCAGCAGTTACACGTTAGGGGTGAACACCGGGGAGCTGTTTTTT

d_call: .
clone_size: .
v_call: TRBV28
j_call: TRBJ2-1
cdr3_aa: CASPPSRGYNEQFF
cdr3_nt: TGTGCCAGCCCCCCGAGCAGGGGTTACAATGAGCAGTTCTTC

d_call: .
clone_size: .
v_call: TRBV11-3
j_call: TRBJ2-5
cdr3_aa: CASSPGQKETQYF
cdr3_nt: TGTGCCAGCAGCCCCGGACAGAAAGAGACCCAGTACTTC

d_call: .
clone_size: .
v_call: TRBV27
j_call: TRBJ1-5
cdr3_aa: CASSFTGRHQPQHF
cdr3_nt: TGTGCCAGCAGTTTTACAGGGCGCCATCAGCCCCAGCATTTT

d_call: .
clone_size: .
v_call: TRBV5-4
j_call: TRBJ2-7
cdr3_aa: CASSPTPPGGYEQYF
cdr3_nt: TGTGCCAGCAGCCCTACACCGCCGGGCGGGTACGAGCAGTACTTC

d_call: TRBD1
clone_size: once
v_call: TRBV28
j_call: TRBJ1-4
cdr3_aa: CASSLPGQVNEKLFF
cdr3_nt: TGTGCCAGCAGTTTACCAGGACAGGTTAATGAAAAACTGTTTTTT

d_call: .
clone_size: .
v_call: TRBV29-1
j_call: TRBJ2-3
cdr3_aa: CSVESLQGRLTDTQYF
cdr3_nt: TGCAGCGTTGAATCCCTACAGGGAAGGTTGACAGATACGCAGTATTTT

d_call: .
clone_size: .
v_call: TRBV28
j_call: TRBJ1-6
cdr3_aa: CASSTQGPGPLHF
cdr3_nt: TGTGCCAGCAGCACCCAGGGGCCGGGTCCCCTCCACTTT

d_call: TRBD2
clone_size: .
v_call: TRBV10-2
j_call: TRBJ2-1
cdr3_aa: CASSESRLAGGNEQFF
cdr3_nt: TGCGCCAGCAGCGAATCACGACTAGCGGGAGGGAATGAGCAGTTCTTC

d_call: TRBD2
clone_size: .
v_call: TRBV7-7
j_call: TRBJ2-5
cdr3_aa: CASSVGLASETQYF
cdr3_nt: TGTGCCAGCAGCGTAGGACTAGCGTCAGAGACCCAGTACTTC

d_call: .
clone_size: .
v_call: TRBV28
j_call: TRBJ2-7
cdr3_aa: CASSWGFNEQYF
cdr3_nt: TGTGCCAGCAGTTGGGGTTTCAACGAGCAGTACTTC

d_call: .
clone_size: .
v_call: TRBV5-1
j_call: TRBJ1-1
cdr3_aa: CASSFVGGRNTEAFF
cdr3_nt: TGCGCCAGCAGCTTCGTGGGGGGCAGAAACACTGAAGCTTTCTTT

d_call: .
clone_size: once
v_call: TRBV11-2
j_call: TRBJ1-1
cdr3_aa: CASSLERATNTEAFF
cdr3_nt: TGTGCCAGCAGCTTAGAAAGGGCAACGAACACTGAAGCTTTCTTT

d_call: .
clone_size: .
v_call: TRBV6-8
j_call: TRBJ2-1
cdr3_aa: CASSYGLGVNEQFF
cdr3_nt: TGTGCCAGCAGTTATGGGCTAGGCGTCAATGAGCAGTTCTTC

d_call: TRBD2
clone_size: .
v_call: TRBV27
j_call: TRBJ2-1
cdr3_aa: CASSWGEGPNEQFF
cdr3_nt: TGTGCCAGCAGTTGGGGGGAGGGCCCCAATGAGCAGTTCTTC

d_call: .
clone_size: .
v_call: TRBV27
j_call: TRBJ2-7
cdr3_aa: CASSFRPRIGYEQYF
cdr3_nt: TGTGCCAGCAGTTTCAGACCCAGGATTGGGTACGAGCAGTACTTC

d_call: TRBD2
clone_size: .
v_call: TRBV4-2
j_call: TRBJ2-2
cdr3_aa: CASSQDLGREGDTGELFF
cdr3_nt: TGTGCCAGCAGCCAAGATCTTGGGCGGGAGGGCGACACCGGGGAGCTGTTTTTT

d_call: .
clone_size: .
v_call: TRBV20-1
j_call: TRBJ1-2
cdr3_aa: CSASKSGRVNGYTF
cdr3_nt: TGCAGTGCTAGTAAATCAGGCAGGGTTAACGGCTACACCTTC

d_call: TRBD2
clone_size: .
v_call: TRBV15
j_call: TRBJ2-7
cdr3_aa: CATSRDYGGSAYEQYF
cdr3_nt: TGTGCCACCAGCAGAGATTATGGCGGGAGTGCCTACGAGCAGTACTTC

d_call: .
clone_size: .
v_call: TRBV3-1/TRBV3-2
j_call: TRBJ1-2
cdr3_aa: CASSQGQQYGYTF
cdr3_nt: TGTGCCAGCAGCCAAGGACAACAGTACGGCTACACCTTC

d_call: TRBD1
clone_size: .
v_call: TRBV30
j_call: TRBJ1-2
cdr3_aa: CAWRGTGLEGYTF
cdr3_nt: TGTGCCTGGAGAGGGACAGGGCTTGAAGGCTACACCTTC

d_call: TRBD2
clone_size: .
v_call: TRBV11-2
j_call: TRBJ2-5
cdr3_aa: CASSLEYGTSLETQYF
cdr3_nt: TGTGCCAGCAGCTTAGAGTATGGGACTAGCTTAGAGACCCAGTACTTC

d_call: TRBD2
clone_size: .
v_call: TRBV5-1
j_call: TRBJ2-7
cdr3_aa: CASSTQLAGTYEQYF
cdr3_nt: TGCGCCAGCAGCACCCAACTAGCGGGGACCTACGAGCAGTACTTC

d_call: .
clone_size: .
v_call: TRBV3-1/TRBV3-2
j_call: TRBJ1-1
cdr3_aa: CASSQEGTEAFF
cdr3_nt: TGTGCCAGCAGCCAAGAAGGGACCGAAGCTTTCTTT

d_call: TRBD2
clone_size: .
v_call: TRBV5-1
j_call: TRBJ2-1
cdr3_aa: CASSSGLARYNEQFF
cdr3_nt: TGCGCCAGCAGCTCGGGACTAGCTAGGTACAATGAGCAGTTCTTC

d_call: .
clone_size: once
v_call: TRBV3-1/TRBV3-2
j_call: TRBJ1-3
cdr3_aa: CASSQGDRHSGNTIYF
cdr3_nt: TGTGCCAGCAGCCAAGGCGACAGGCACTCTGGAAACACCATATATTTT

d_call: TRBD1
clone_size: .
v_call: TRBV27
j_call: TRBJ1-5
cdr3_aa: CARPKGGQGSDQPQHF
cdr3_nt: TGTGCCAGGCCCAAGGGGGGACAGGGGTCGGATCAGCCCCAGCATTTT

d_call: TRBD2
clone_size: .
v_call: TRBV28
j_call: TRBJ2-7
cdr3_aa: CASSADFVGGRAYEQYF
cdr3_nt: TGTGCCAGCAGTGCTGACTTTGTGGGCGGGAGGGCCTACGAGCAGTACTTC

d_call: .
clone_size: .
v_call: TRBV6-2/TRBV6-3
j_call: TRBJ2-7
cdr3_aa: CASSSRSYEQYF
cdr3_nt: TGTGCCAGCAGTTCTAGGTCCTACGAGCAGTACTTC

d_call: .
clone_size: .
v_call: TRBV3-1/TRBV3-2
j_call: TRBJ1-2
cdr3_aa: CASSQALGGGGYTF
cdr3_nt: TGTGCCAGCAGCCAAGCTCTGGGGGGGGGTGGCTACACCTTC

d_call: .
clone_size: .
v_call: TRBV2
j_call: TRBJ2-2
cdr3_aa: CASSEEVSLWKSTGELFF
cdr3_nt: TGTGCCAGCAGTGAAGAAGTCAGCCTCTGGAAGTCCACCGGGGAGCTGTTTTTT

d_call: .
clone_size: once
v_call: TRBV6-1
j_call: TRBJ2-2
cdr3_aa: CASSERGGTATGELFF
cdr3_nt: TGTGCCAGCAGTGAAAGGGGGGGGACAGCGACCGGGGAGCTGTTTTTT

d_call: TRBD2
clone_size: .
v_call: TRBV7-6
j_call: TRBJ2-1
cdr3_aa: CASSLGLAGAGEQFF
cdr3_nt: TGTGCCAGCAGCTTAGGGCTAGCGGGAGCGGGTGAGCAGTTCTTC

d_call: .
clone_size: .
v_call: TRBV27
j_call: TRBJ2-1
cdr3_aa: CASSSTWIHEGEQFF
cdr3_nt: TGTGCCAGCAGTTCCACCTGGATCCATGAGGGTGAGCAGTTCTTC

d_call: TRBD1
clone_size: once
v_call: TRBV5-1
j_call: TRBJ1-1
cdr3_aa: CASSGQLNTEAFF
cdr3_nt: TGCGCCAGCTCGGGACAGCTGAACACTGAAGCTTTCTTT

d_call: .
clone_size: .
v_call: TRBV29-1
j_call: TRBJ2-7
cdr3_aa: CSVIGPPSYEQYF
cdr3_nt: TGCAGCGTTATCGGGCCCCCCTCCTACGAGCAGTACTTC

d_call: .
clone_size: .
v_call: TRBV5-6
j_call: TRBJ2-3
cdr3_aa: CASSPWGFSTDTQYF
cdr3_nt: TGTGCCAGCAGCCCTTGGGGCTTTAGCACAGATACGCAGTATTTT

d_call: .
clone_size: .
v_call: TRBV19
j_call: TRBJ1-5
cdr3_aa: CASSITGGDQPQHF
cdr3_nt: TGTGCCAGTAGTATTACGGGGGGGGATCAGCCCCAGCATTTT

d_call: .
clone_size: once
v_call: TRBV27
j_call: TRBJ2-3
cdr3_aa: CASKPRGPDTQYF
cdr3_nt: TGTGCCAGCAAACCCAGGGGCCCAGATACGCAGTATTTT

d_call: .
clone_size: .
v_call: TRBV7-8
j_call: TRBJ2-3
cdr3_aa: CASSLSVDTQYF
cdr3_nt: TGTGCCAGCAGCCTAAGCGTAGATACGCAGTATTTT

d_call: .
clone_size: .
v_call: TRBV28
j_call: TRBJ1-3
cdr3_aa: CASSLTGYPIVPTESSGNTIYF
cdr3_nt: TGTGCCAGCAGTTTAACGGGGTACCCAATTGTGCCCACAGAGTCCTCTGGAAACACCATATATTTT

d_call: .
clone_size: .
v_call: TRBV5-1
j_call: TRBJ2-6
cdr3_aa: CASSLVFRAGANVLTF
cdr3_nt: TGCGCCAGCAGCTTAGTGTTTAGGGCTGGGGCCAACGTCCTGACTTTC

d_call: .
clone_size: once
v_call: TRBV5-1
j_call: TRBJ1-1
cdr3_aa: CASSLGRRVNTEAFF
cdr3_nt: TGCGCCAGCAGCTTGGGTCGCAGGGTGAACACTGAAGCTTTCTTT

d_call: TRBD1
clone_size: .
v_call: TRBV24-1
j_call: TRBJ1-1
cdr3_aa: CATSRQGEAFF
cdr3_nt: TGTGCCACCAGCAGACAGGGAGAAGCTTTCTTT

d_call: .
clone_size: .
v_call: TRBV28
j_call: TRBJ2-1
cdr3_aa: CASSLRASFTYNEQFF
cdr3_nt: TGTGCCAGCAGTTTACGGGCCAGCTTCACCTACAATGAGCAGTTCTTC

d_call: .
clone_size: .
v_call: TRBV7-3
j_call: TRBJ1-5
cdr3_aa: CTSSPRTSNQPQHF
cdr3_nt: TGTACCAGCAGCCCCCGCACTAGCAATCAGCCCCAGCATTTT

d_call: .
clone_size: .
v_call: TRBV6-1
j_call: TRBJ1-6
cdr3_aa: CASSEVRDPYNSPLHF
cdr3_nt: TGTGCCAGCAGTGAAGTAAGGGATCCCTATAATTCACCCCTCCACTTT

d_call: .
clone_size: .
v_call: TRBV27
j_call: TRBJ2-6
cdr3_aa: CASSTGANVLTF
cdr3_nt: TGTGCCAGCAGTACCGGGGCCAACGTCCTGACTTTC

d_call: .
clone_size: .
v_call: TRBV5-1
j_call: TRBJ1-1
cdr3_aa: CASSFDRNTEAFF
cdr3_nt: TGCGCCAGCAGCTTTGACAGGAACACTGAAGCTTTCTTT

d_call: TRBD1
clone_size: few
v_call: TRBV7-9
j_call: TRBJ1-2
cdr3_aa: CAGRTGVGYTF
cdr3_nt: TGTGCCGGGAGGACAGGGGTCGGCTACACCTTC

d_call: .
clone_size: few
v_call: TRBV6-5
j_call: TRBJ1-1
cdr3_aa: CASSAGWTEAFF
cdr3_nt: TGTGCCAGCAGCGCGGGTTGGACTGAAGCTTTCTTT

d_call: .
clone_size: .
v_call: TRBV4-1
j_call: TRBJ1-4
cdr3_aa: CASSQDKGRSTNEKLFF
cdr3_nt: TGCGCCAGCAGCCAAGATAAGGGCCGATCAACTAATGAAAAACTGTTTTTT

d_call: .
clone_size: .
v_call: TRBV18
j_call: TRBJ1-5
cdr3_aa: CASSPTAFNQPQHF
cdr3_nt: TGTGCCAGCTCACCAACCGCCTTTAATCAGCCCCAGCATTTT

d_call: .
clone_size: .
v_call: TRBV30
j_call: TRBJ1-2
cdr3_aa: CAWRPNGGYTF
cdr3_nt: TGTGCCTGGAGACCGAACGGTGGCTACACCTTC

d_call: TRBD1
clone_size: .
v_call: TRBV27
j_call: TRBJ2-1
cdr3_aa: CASSFRGREEQFF
cdr3_nt: TGTGCCAGCAGTTTCAGGGGGCGAGAAGAGCAGTTCTTC

d_call: .
clone_size: once
v_call: TRBV6-1
j_call: TRBJ2-1
cdr3_aa: CASSEAHIPYSYEQFF
cdr3_nt: TGTGCCAGCAGTGAAGCGCATATCCCCTACAGCTATGAGCAGTTCTTC

d_call: .
clone_size: .
v_call: TRBV15
j_call: TRBJ2-1
cdr3_aa: CATSRDLGYEQFF
cdr3_nt: TGTGCCACCAGCAGAGATCTGGGATATGAGCAGTTCTTC

d_call: .
clone_size: .
v_call: TRBV7-3
j_call: TRBJ2-2
cdr3_aa: CASSLTRAIGHGELFF
cdr3_nt: TGTGCCAGCAGCTTAACGCGGGCTATCGGGCACGGGGAGCTGTTTTTT